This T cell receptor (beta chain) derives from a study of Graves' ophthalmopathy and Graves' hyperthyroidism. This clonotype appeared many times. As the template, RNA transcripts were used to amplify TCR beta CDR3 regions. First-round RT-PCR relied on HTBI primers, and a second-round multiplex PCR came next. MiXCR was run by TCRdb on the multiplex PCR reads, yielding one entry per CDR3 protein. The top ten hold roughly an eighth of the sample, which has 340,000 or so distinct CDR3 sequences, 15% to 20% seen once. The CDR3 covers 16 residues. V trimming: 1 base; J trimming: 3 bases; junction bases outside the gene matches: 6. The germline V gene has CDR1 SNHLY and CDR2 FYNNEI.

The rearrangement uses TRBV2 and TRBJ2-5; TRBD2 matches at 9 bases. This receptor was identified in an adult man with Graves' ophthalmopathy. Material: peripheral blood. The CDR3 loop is CASSEVISGGKETQYF. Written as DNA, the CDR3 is TGTGCCAGCAGTGAAGTTATCAGCGGGGGGAAAGAGACCCAGTACTTC.